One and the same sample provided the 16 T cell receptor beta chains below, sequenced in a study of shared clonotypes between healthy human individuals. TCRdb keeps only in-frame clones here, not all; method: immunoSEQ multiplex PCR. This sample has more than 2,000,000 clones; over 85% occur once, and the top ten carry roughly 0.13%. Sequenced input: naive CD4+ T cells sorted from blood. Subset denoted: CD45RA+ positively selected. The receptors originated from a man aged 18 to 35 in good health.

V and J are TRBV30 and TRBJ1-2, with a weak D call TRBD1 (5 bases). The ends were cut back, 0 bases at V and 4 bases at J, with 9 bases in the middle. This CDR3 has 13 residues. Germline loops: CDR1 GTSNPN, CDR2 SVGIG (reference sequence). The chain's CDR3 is CAWSVLRAYGYTF. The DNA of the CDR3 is TGTGCCTGGAGTGTACTCAGGGCCTATGGCTACACCTTC.

This CDR3 is CASSVDELTITSTDTQYF. CDR3 in DNA: TGTGCCAGCAGCGTAGATGAGCTGACAATCACTAGCACAGATACGCAGTATTTT. V gene TRBV9 combines with J gene TRBJ2-3; D not resolved. CDR1 and CDR2 (germline): SGDLS, YYNGEE. The CDR3 has 18 amino acids. Deletions cut 0 bases from V and 0 bases from J, with 17 bases between.

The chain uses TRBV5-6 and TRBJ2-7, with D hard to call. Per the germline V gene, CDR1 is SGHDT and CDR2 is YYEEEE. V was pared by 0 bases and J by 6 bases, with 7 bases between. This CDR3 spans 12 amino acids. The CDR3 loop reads CASSLGGGEQYF. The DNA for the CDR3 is TGTGCCAGCAGCTTGGGAGGTGGCGAGCAGTACTTC.

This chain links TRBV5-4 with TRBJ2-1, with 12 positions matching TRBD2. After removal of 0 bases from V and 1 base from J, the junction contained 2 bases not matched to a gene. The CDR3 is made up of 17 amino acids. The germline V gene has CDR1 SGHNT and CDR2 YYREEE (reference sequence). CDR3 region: CASSLAGTSGSYNEQFF. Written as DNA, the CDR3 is TGTGCCAGCAGCTTGGCGGGGACTAGCGGGTCCTACAATGAGCAGTTCTTC. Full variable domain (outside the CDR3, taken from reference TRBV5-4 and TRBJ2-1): ETGVTQSPTHLIKTRGQQVTLRCSSQSGHNTVSWYQQALGQGPQFIFQYYREEENGRGNFPPRFSGLQFPNYSSELNVNALELDDSALYLCASSLAGTSGSYNEQFFGPGTRLTVL.

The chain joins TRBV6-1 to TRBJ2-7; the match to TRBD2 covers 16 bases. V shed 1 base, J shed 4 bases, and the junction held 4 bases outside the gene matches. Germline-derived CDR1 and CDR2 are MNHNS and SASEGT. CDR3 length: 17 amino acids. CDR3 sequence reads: CASSEELGLAGGYEQYF. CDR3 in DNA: TGTGCCAGCAGTGAAGAACTGGGACTAGCGGGAGGGTACGAGCAGTACTTC.

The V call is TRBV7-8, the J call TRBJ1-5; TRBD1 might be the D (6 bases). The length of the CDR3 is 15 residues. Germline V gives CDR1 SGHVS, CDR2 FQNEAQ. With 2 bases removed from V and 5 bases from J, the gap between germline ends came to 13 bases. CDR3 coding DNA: TGTGCCAGCAGCTTAAACGGGGGCCTATATCAGCCCCAGCATTTT. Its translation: CASSLNGGLYQPQHF.

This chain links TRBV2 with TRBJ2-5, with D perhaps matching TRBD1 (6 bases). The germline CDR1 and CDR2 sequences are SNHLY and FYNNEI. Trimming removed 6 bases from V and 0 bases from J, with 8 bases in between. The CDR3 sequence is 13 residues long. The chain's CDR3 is CASRGTYQETQYF. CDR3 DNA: TGTGCCAGCAGGGGGACATACCAAGAGACCCAGTACTTC.

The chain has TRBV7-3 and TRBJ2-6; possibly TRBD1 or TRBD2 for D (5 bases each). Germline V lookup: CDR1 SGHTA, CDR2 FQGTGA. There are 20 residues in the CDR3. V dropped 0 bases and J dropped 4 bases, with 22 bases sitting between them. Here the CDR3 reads CASSLTGTRVVGMGANVLTF. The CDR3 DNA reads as TGTGCCAGCAGCTTAACCGGGACCAGGGTGGTCGGGATGGGGGCCAACGTCCTGACTTTC.

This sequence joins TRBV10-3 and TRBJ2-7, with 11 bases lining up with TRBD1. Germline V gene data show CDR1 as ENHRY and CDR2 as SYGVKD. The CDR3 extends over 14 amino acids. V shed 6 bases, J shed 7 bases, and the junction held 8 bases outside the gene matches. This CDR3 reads CAIRVDRGLFEQYF. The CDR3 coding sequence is TGTGCCATCAGGGTGGACAGGGGGCTGTTTGAGCAGTACTTC.

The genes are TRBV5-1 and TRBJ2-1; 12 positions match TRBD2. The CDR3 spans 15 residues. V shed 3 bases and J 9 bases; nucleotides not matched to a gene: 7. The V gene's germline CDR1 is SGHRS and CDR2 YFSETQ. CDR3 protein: CASSSLAGGHVEQFF. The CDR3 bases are TGCGCCAGCAGCTCTCTAGCGGGGGGGCATGTTGAGCAGTTCTTC.

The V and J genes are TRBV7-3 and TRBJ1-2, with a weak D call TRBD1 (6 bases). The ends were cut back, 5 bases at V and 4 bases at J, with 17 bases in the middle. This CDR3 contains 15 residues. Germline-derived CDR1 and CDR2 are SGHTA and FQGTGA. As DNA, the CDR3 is TGTGCCAGCAGCCTGGAAGGGGGGAAGAGCTATGGCTACACCTTC. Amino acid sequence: CASSLEGGKSYGYTF.

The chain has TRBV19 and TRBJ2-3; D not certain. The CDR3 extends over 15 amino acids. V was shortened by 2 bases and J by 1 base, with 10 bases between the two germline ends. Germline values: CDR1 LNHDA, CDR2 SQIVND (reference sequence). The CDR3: CASSIRRIGTDTQYF. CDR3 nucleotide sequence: TGTGCCAGTAGTATACGGCGGATTGGCACAGATACGCAGTATTTT.

The CDR3 bases are TGTGCCAGCAGTGAAGGGCCGGGAAAGTACACTGAAGCTTTCTTT. It specifies CASSEGPGKYTEAFF. The chain carries TRBV2 and TRBJ1-1; D remains unclear. V lost 1 base and J lost 3, with 12 bases in between. CDR1 and CDR2 (germline): SNHLY, FYNNEI. The CDR3 runs to 15 residues.

The CDR3 protein is CATSRPRDRRNTEAFF. CDR3 nucleotides: TGTGCCACCAGCAGACCCCGGGACAGGAGGAACACTGAAGCTTTCTTT. The chain joins TRBV15 to TRBJ1-1, with 8 bases that match TRBD1. The germline V gene has CDR1 LNHNV and CDR2 YYDKDF (reference sequence). The trim removed 2 bases at V and 1 base at J, leaving 6 bases unmatched. The CDR3 sequence is 16 residues long.

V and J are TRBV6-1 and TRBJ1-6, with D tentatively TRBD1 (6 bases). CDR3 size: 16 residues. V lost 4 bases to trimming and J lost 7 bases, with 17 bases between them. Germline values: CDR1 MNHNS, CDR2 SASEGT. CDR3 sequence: CASSARLRGLNSPLHF. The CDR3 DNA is TGTGCCAGCAGTGCCCGATTGCGGGGGCTCAATTCACCCCTCCACTTT.

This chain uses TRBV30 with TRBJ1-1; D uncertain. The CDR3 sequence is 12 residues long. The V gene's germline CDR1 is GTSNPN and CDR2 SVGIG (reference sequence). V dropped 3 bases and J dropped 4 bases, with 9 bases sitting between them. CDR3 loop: CAWRGKFTEAFF. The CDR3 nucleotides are TGTGCCTGGAGGGGGAAGTTCACTGAAGCTTTCTTT. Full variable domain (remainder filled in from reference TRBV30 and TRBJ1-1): SQTIHQWPATLVQPVGSPLSLECTVEGTSNPNLYWYRQAAGRGLQLLFYSVGIGQISSEVPQNLSASRPQDRQFILSSKKLLLSDSGFYLCAWRGKFTEAFFGQGTRLTVV.